Sequencing of this T cell receptor (beta chain) was carried out in a study of human T cells and chemical hapten exposure. This clonotype turned up a few times. V was clipped by 1 base and J by 7 bases, with 17 bases between them. CDR3 length: 15 residues. MiXCR, run by TCRdb on the RACE reads, gives a single entry per CDR3 protein. This sample has about 120,000 distinct CDR3 sequences, with about 12% found just once. Time point here: patch test 1, 2 weeks after DPC sensitization. Treatment specified: therapeutic diphenylcyclopropenone sensitization with weekly scalp DPC. The receptor was derived from a woman aged 50 to 65 with alopecia areata. Some clones in this sample may be carry-over from other donors' samples. This chain connects TRBV12-3 or TRBV12-4 to TRBJ2-7, with D possibly being TRBD1 (6 bases). The specimen comprised whole blood, sampled in connection with sensitization to the hapten diphenylcyclopropenone (DPC). CDR3 coding DNA: TGTGCCAGCAGTTTAGGTGGGACACTGATAAGGGAGCAGTACTTC. Its translation: CASSLGGTLIREQYF.